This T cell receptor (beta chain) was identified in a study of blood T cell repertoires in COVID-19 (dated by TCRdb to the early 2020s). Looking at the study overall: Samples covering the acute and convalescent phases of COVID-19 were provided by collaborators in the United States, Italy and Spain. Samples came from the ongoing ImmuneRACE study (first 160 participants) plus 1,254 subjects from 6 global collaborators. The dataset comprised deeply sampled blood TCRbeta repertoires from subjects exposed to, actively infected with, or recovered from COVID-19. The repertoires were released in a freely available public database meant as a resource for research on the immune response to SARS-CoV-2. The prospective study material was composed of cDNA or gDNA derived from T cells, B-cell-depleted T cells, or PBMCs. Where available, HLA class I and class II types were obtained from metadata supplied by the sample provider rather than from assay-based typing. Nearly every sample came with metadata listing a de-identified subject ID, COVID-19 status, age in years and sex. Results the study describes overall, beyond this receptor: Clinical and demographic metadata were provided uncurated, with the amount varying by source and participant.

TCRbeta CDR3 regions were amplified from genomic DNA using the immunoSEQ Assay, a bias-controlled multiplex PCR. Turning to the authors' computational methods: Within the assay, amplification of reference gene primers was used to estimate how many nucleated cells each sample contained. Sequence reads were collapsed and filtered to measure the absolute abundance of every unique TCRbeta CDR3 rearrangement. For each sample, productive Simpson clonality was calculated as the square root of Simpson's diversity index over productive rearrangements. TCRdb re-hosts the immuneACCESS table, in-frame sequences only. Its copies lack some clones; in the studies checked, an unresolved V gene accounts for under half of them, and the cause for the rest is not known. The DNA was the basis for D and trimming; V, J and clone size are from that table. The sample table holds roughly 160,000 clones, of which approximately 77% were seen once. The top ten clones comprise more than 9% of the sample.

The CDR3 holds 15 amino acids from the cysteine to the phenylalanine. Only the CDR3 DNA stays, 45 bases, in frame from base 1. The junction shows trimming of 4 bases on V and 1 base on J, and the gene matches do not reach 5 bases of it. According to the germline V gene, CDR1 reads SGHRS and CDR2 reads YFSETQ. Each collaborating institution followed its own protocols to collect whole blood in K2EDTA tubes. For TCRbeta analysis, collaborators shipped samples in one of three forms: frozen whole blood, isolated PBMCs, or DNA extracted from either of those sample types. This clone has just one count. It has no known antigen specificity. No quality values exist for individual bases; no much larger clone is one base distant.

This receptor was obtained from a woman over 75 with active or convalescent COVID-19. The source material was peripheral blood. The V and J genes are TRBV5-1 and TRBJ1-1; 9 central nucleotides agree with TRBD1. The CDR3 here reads CASSHLDRGNTEAFF. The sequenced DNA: TGCGCCAGCAGCCACTTGGACAGGGGGAACACTGAAGCTTTCTTT.